Listed here are 28 T cell receptor beta chains from one sample, sequenced in a study of T cells in localized non-small cell lung cancer. The table came from immunoSEQ multiplex PCR; TCRdb's copy has only in-frame clones and leaves some out. The table records around 91,000 clones, 87% of them present only once. This specimen was peripheral blood, taken before any cancer treatment. These receptors were collected from a man between 40 and 75 years old with stage I squamous cell lung carcinoma.

The chain combines TRBV19 with TRBJ2-1; D is possibly TRBD1 (5 bases). Germline assignment: CDR1 LNHDA and CDR2 SQIVND (reference sequence). There are 16 residues in the CDR3. Trimming cost V 0 bases and J 2 bases, with 11 bases left between them. For the CDR3, the DNA is TGTGCCAGTAGTATAGACCTGACAGTTCCCTACAATGAGCAGTTCTTC. Encoded protein: CASSIDLTVPYNEQFF.

The rearrangement uses TRBV6-5 and TRBJ2-3; TRBD1 matches 7 bases. V was pared by 8 bases and J by 2 bases, with 4 bases of the junction left unmatched. CDR1 MNHEY and CDR2 SVGAGI come from the germline V gene. This CDR3 has 13 residues. CDR3 region: CASRRGHTDTQYF. CDR3 DNA: TGTGCCAGCCGAAGGGGGCACACAGATACGCAGTATTTT.

The V and J genes are TRBV30 and TRBJ1-3; 7 nucleotides match TRBD1. The length of the CDR3 is 15 residues. The ends lost 0 bases at V and 3 bases at J; junction bases unmatched: 5. The germline V gene has CDR1 GTSNPN and CDR2 SVGIG (reference sequence). The CDR3 reads CAWSVRGGNGNTIYF. The CDR3 DNA reads TGTGCCTGGAGTGTACGAGGGGGCAATGGAAACACCATATATTTT.

The chain couples TRBV2 to TRBJ1-5; TRBD1 agrees at 8 bases. The CDR3 is 18 amino acids. The J segment lost 4 bases and the V segment lost 6 bases, leaving 17 bases of the junction unmatched. The germline V gene has CDR1 SNHLY and CDR2 FYNNEI. CDR3 loop: CASRGLVGTGAVNQPQHF. The CDR3 coding sequence is TGTGCCAGCAGAGGTCTCGTGGGGACAGGAGCCGTTAATCAGCCCCAGCATTTT.

V gene TRBV7-9 combines with J gene TRBJ2-5, with TRBD2 as a possible D gene (6 bases). V lost 4 bases to trimming and J lost 4 bases, with 10 bases between them. The CDR3 runs to 13 residues. CDR1 is SEHNR, CDR2 FQNEAQ, per germline (reference sequence). CDR3 sequence reads: CASSSQGGETQYF. CDR3 coding DNA: TGTGCCAGCAGCTCCCAGGGAGGAGAGACCCAGTACTTC.

The chain combines TRBV9 with TRBJ1-1, with D possibly matching TRBD1 (5 bases). The CDR3 consists of 12 residues. The germline V and J ends were trimmed by 5 bases and 8 bases, with 13 bases remaining between them. Germline CDR1 and CDR2: SGDLS and YYNGEE. CDR3 nucleotides: TGTGCCAGCAGGCCTCCGGGGGGAGAAGCTTTCTTT. Protein product: CASRPPGGEAFF.

The genes are TRBV11-3 and TRBJ2-1, with D maybe TRBD1 (5 bases). Trimming removed 0 bases at V and 10 bases at J, with 10 bases between. The CDR3 has 13 amino acids. Germline V gene lookup returns CDR1 SGHNT and CDR2 YENEEA. In nucleotides, the CDR3 is TGTGCCAGCAGCTTAGACGGCAGGGTAGAGCAGTTCTTC. Amino acids: CASSLDGRVEQFF.

This clone was seen more than once but under ten times. The J gene is TRBJ1-2, the V gene TRBV5-1, with D tentatively TRBD1 (5 bases). V was pared by 0 bases and J by 7 bases, with 10 bases between. The length of the CDR3 is 13 residues. Germline values: CDR1 SGHRS, CDR2 YFSETQ. The CDR3 DNA is TGCGCCAGCAGCTTGGGGGGCGGCGGTGGCTACACCTTC. It encodes CASSLGGGGGYTF.

The V call is TRBV18, the J call TRBJ2-5; 11 bases are a match to TRBD1. Per the germline V gene, CDR1 is KGHSH and CDR2 is LQKENI. V dropped 2 bases and J dropped 7; count of bases not matched to a gene: 9. CDR3 length equals 16 residues. CDR3 sequence: CASSPKGQGAKGTQYF. DNA of the CDR3: TGTGCCAGCTCACCAAAAGGACAGGGGGCTAAGGGGACCCAGTACTTC.

The chain combines TRBV9 with TRBJ1-1; the D gene is possibly TRBD1 (5 bases). The V end was cut by 6 bases, the J end by 4 bases, with 13 bases between. The CDR3 runs 13 residues. The germline CDR1 and CDR2 sequences are SGDLS and YYNGEE. The CDR3 here is CASNRGAVTEAFF. DNA for the CDR3: TGTGCCAGCAACCGAGGGGCGGTCACTGAAGCTTTCTTT.

This rearrangement joins TRBV9 to TRBJ1-3, with D hard to call. The CDR3 covers 15 residues. Germline CDR1 SGDLS, CDR2 YYNGEE. With 3 bases removed from V and 4 bases from J, the gap between germline ends came to 14 bases. The CDR3 DNA reads as TGTGCCAGCAGCGGAGAGGTAGGAGCGGGAAACACCATATATTTT. Protein: CASSGEVGAGNTIYF.

The V call is TRBV9, the J call TRBJ1-1; D is perhaps TRBD1 (6 bases). In germline, CDR1 is SGDLS, CDR2 YYNGEE. The CDR3 consists of 15 residues. V lost 4 bases and J lost 0, with 13 bases in between. CDR3 amino acids: CASSPGAEMNTEAFF. CDR3 in DNA: TGTGCCAGCAGCCCAGGGGCCGAGATGAACACTGAAGCTTTCTTT.

The chain has TRBV4-2 and TRBJ1-4, with D perhaps TRBD1 (5 bases). Germline V gene sequence: CDR1 LGHNA, CDR2 YNFKEQ. V was cut by 0 bases and J by 3 bases, with 11 bases left in between. The CDR3 sequence is 16 residues long. DNA of the CDR3: TGTGCCAGCAGCCAAGATTCGGCCAGGGCTAATGAAAAACTGTTTTTT. Translation: CASSQDSARANEKLFF.

The chain carries TRBV4-1 and TRBJ1-2; TRBD1 agrees at 8 bases. The V gene's germline CDR1 is MGHRA and CDR2 YSYEKL. This CDR3 contains 15 residues. With 5 bases clipped from V and 6 bases from J, the junction kept 11 bases outside the gene matches. The DNA for the CDR3 is TGCGCCAGCAGCTCGACCGGGACAGGTAGTCATGGCTACACCTTC. It translates to CASSSTGTGSHGYTF.

The genes are TRBV6-6 and TRBJ2-5, with TRBD1 identical over 9 bases. V was pared by 0 bases and J by 5 bases, with 4 bases of the junction left unmatched. The CDR3 runs to 15 residues. In germline, CDR1 is MNHNY, CDR2 SVGAGI (reference sequence). Written as DNA, the CDR3 is TGTGCCAGCAGTTACTCGGGGACAGGGCTGGAGACCCAGTACTTC. This gives the protein CASSYSGTGLETQYF.

The chain recombines TRBV7-9 with TRBJ2-1; the match to TRBD2 covers 11 bases. The V and J ends lost 0 bases and 9 bases, in that order; junction bases with no gene match: 1. From germline, CDR1 is SEHNR and CDR2 FQNEAQ (reference sequence). CDR3 length: 14 amino acids. CDR3 residues: CASSLASGGAEQFF. CDR3 DNA sequence: TGTGCCAGCAGCTTAGCTAGCGGGGGGGCTGAGCAGTTCTTC. The full variable domain, rest sourced from reference TRBV7-9 and TRBJ2-1, is DTGVSQNPRHKITKRGQNVTFRCDPISEHNRLYWYRQTLGQGPEFLTYFQNEAQLEKSRLLSDRFSAERPKGSFSTLEIQRTEQGDSAMYLCASSLASGGAEQFFGPGTRLTVL.

This chain connects TRBV6-1 to TRBJ2-1, with a weak D call TRBD1 (6 bases). Trimming took off 4 bases at V and 0 bases at J, with 13 bases between the two ends. CDR1 and CDR2 from the germline V gene are MNHNS and SASEGT. The CDR3 consists of 16 residues. The CDR3 region is CASSAPGHGSYNEQFF. The CDR3, as DNA: TGTGCCAGCAGTGCACCGGGACATGGCTCCTACAATGAGCAGTTCTTC.

The chain has TRBV5-1 and TRBJ2-5, with TRBD1 matching over 8 bases. The ends lost 4 bases at V and 5 bases at J; junction bases unmatched: 4. This CDR3 has 13 amino acids. Germline V gene lookup returns CDR1 SGHRS and CDR2 YFSETQ. CDR3 in amino acids: CASSPQGGETQYF. CDR3 DNA sequence: TGCGCCAGCAGCCCACAGGGGGGTGAGACCCAGTACTTC.

The chain combines TRBV6-6 with TRBJ2-7; TRBD1 might be the D (5 bases). The CDR3 has 15 amino acids. V was cut by 4 bases and J by 6 bases, with 19 bases left in between. Germline CDR1 and CDR2: MNHNY and SVGAGI (reference sequence). CDR3 sequence reads: CASSFSIGRQIEQYF. DNA for the CDR3: TGTGCCAGCAGTTTTAGTATAGGCCGACAGATCGAGCAGTACTTC.

The CDR3 coding sequence is TGTGCCAGCTCACCACCCGGGAGCTCCTACGAGCAGTACTTC. It specifies CASSPPGSSYEQYF. The rearrangement links TRBV18 to TRBJ2-7, with D possibly being TRBD2 (6 bases). The germline V and J ends were trimmed by 0 bases and 0 bases, with 6 bases remaining between them. The CDR3 consists of 14 residues. Germline V lookup: CDR1 KGHSH, CDR2 LQKENI.

This sequence joins TRBV5-8 and TRBJ1-1; a weak D match, TRBD1 (6 bases). V lost 0 bases, J lost 7 bases, and 22 bases lay in between. The CDR3 contains 17 residues. Germline V gives CDR1 SGHTS, CDR2 YDEGEE. CDR3 region: CASSLGIGGPQLGEAFF. CDR3 bases: TGTGCCAGCAGCTTGGGAATAGGGGGACCCCAGCTAGGTGAAGCTTTCTTT.

The V call is TRBV5-1, the J call TRBJ1-1, with D tentatively TRBD1 (5 bases). This CDR3 is built from 16 residues. From germline, CDR1 is SGHRS and CDR2 YFSETQ. V was clipped by 2 bases and J by 4 bases, with 18 bases between them. The CDR3, as DNA: TGCGCCAGCAGCTTTGGGGGAATCGGTTTGGGCACTGAAGCTTTCTTT. Its protein product is CASSFGGIGLGTEAFF. Looking up the rest from reference TRBV5-1 and TRBJ1-1 gives the full variable domain: KAGVTQTPRYLIKTRGQQVTLSCSPISGHRSVSWYQQTPGQGLQFLFEYFSETQRNKGNFPGRFSGRQFSNSRSEMNVSTLELGDSALYLCASSFGGIGLGTEAFFGQGTRLTVV.

The rearrangement links TRBV6-1 to TRBJ2-1, with 8 bases identical to TRBD1. V lost 10 bases, J lost 4 bases, and 9 bases stayed unmatched. Germline V gene sequence: CDR1 MNHNS, CDR2 SASEGT. The length of the CDR3 is 14 residues. The CDR3 spells CATLDRGQYNEQFF. In DNA, the CDR3 is TGTGCCACTCTAGACAGGGGCCAATACAATGAGCAGTTCTTC.

The chain has TRBV10-1 and TRBJ1-1; D remains unclear. Germline V gene sequence: CDR1 WNHNN, CDR2 SYGVQD (reference sequence). The CDR3 is made up of 12 amino acids. The V gene lost 4 bases and the J gene lost 10 bases, with 13 bases spanning the gap. The CDR3 sequence is CASSGVGIGAFF. In nucleotides, the CDR3 is TGCGCCAGCAGTGGGGTTGGGATTGGAGCTTTCTTT.

This clone was counted a few times. The chain combines TRBV5-4 with TRBJ2-7; possibly TRBD2 for D (6 bases). The V and J ends lost 7 bases and 0 bases respectively, with 17 bases between them. Germline V gene sequence: CDR1 SGHNT, CDR2 YYREEE (reference sequence). The CDR3 covers 15 residues. CDR3 coding DNA: TGTGCCAGCTCACTCGGGGGAACGAGCTCCTACGAGCAGTACTTC. Translation: CASSLGGTSSYEQYF.

J is TRBJ1-2 and V is TRBV11-2; possible D gene TRBD1, 5 bases. This CDR3 contains 16 residues. V was shortened by 1 base and J by 4 bases, with 16 bases between the two germline ends. Germline CDR1 reads SGHAT; CDR2 reads FQNNGV. The CDR3 loop is CASSLGSGPGLYGYTF. CDR3 DNA: TGTGCCAGCAGCTTAGGGTCGGGGCCAGGCCTCTATGGCTACACCTTC.

The CDR3 reads CASSLTSRQLLSYNSPLHF. The CDR3 region has the DNA TGTGCCAGCTCCCTTACGTCGAGACAGCTACTCTCCTATAATTCACCCCTCCACTTT. The chain couples TRBV18 to TRBJ1-6, with D maybe TRBD1 (5 bases). This CDR3 has 19 residues. Germline CDR1 KGHSH, CDR2 LQKENI. Deletions cut 6 bases from V and 0 bases from J, with 21 bases between.

This chain connects TRBV15 to TRBJ2-7; TRBD2 might be the D (7 bases). The germline gives CDR1 LNHNV, CDR2 YYDKDF (reference sequence). Trimming stripped 3 bases from V and 9 bases from J, with 21 bases between. This CDR3 region has 15 residues. The DNA of the CDR3 is TGTGCCACCAGCAGGAGGGGGGGCTCCATTCCCCTGCAGTACTTC. This gives the protein CATSRRGGSIPLQYF. Full variable domain (outside the CDR3, taken from reference TRBV15 and TRBJ2-7): DAMVIQNPRYQVTQFGKPVTLSCSQTLNHNVMYWYQQKSSQAPKLLFHYYDKDFNNEADTPDNFQSRRPNTSFCFLDIRSPGLGDTAMYLCATSRRGGSIPLQYFGPGTRLTVT.